What follows describes a single T cell receptor beta chain. Its target is unknown. Germline V gene lookup returns CDR1 SEHNR and CDR2 FQNEAQ (reference sequence). V was trimmed by 5 bases and J by 5 bases, leaving 8 bases between them. The CDR3 length is 12 residues. TCR beta CDR3 region amplification was performed from RNA transcripts. HTBI primers were used for first-round RT-PCR of the TCR CDR3. MiXCR, applied by TCRdb to the multiplex PCR reads, yields one record per CDR3 protein. The sample lists approximately 690,000 distinct CDR3 sequences, less than 25% occurring once. This entry comes from a study of T cells in Graves' hyperthyroidism and ophthalmopathy. Study outcomes and limitations: Most thyroid clonotypes that were expanded above 0.001 also turned up in blood.

The sequence came from a man aged 30 to 45 with Graves' ophthalmopathy. The source material was blood. This chain uses TRBV7-9 with TRBJ2-3; D call uncertain. CDR3 sequence: CASSHPGDTQYF. In DNA, the CDR3 is TGTGCCAGCAGCCACCCGGGAGATACGCAGTATTTT.